The rows below give T cell receptor beta chains drawn from one sample of a study of PD-L1 blockade in urothelial cancer. Some clones are missing from TCRdb's copy, which holds only in-frame ones; the method was immunoSEQ multiplex PCR. Altogether about 91,000 clones are present, 90% being singletons, with the ten largest covering approximately 9%. Sequences were derived from PBMCs, sampled around atezolizumab (anti-PD-L1) treatment. All receptors derive from a man aged 55 to 69 with urothelial cancer. Both conserved end residues are part of each CDR3. A D gene is named only where the DNA matches it firmly. Clone size appears in some rows only: once, few, many, or a class for an expanded clone.

d_gene: TRBD1; abundance: .; j_gene: TRBJ2-3; v_gene: TRBV13; CDR3aa: CASSRRQGAETDTQYF; CDR3nt: TGTGCCAGCAGCCGACGACAGGGGGCTGAGACAGATACGCAGTATTTT
d_gene: TRBD2; abundance: once; j_gene: TRBJ2-5; v_gene: TRBV5-4; CDR3aa: CASSSGGAQETQYF; CDR3nt: TGTGCCAGCAGCTCCGGGGGGGCCCAGGAGACCCAGTACTTC
d_gene: .; abundance: once; j_gene: TRBJ1-3; v_gene: TRBV2; CDR3aa: CASSEDRVGNTIYF; CDR3nt: TGTGCCAGCAGTGAAGACAGGGTGGGGAACACCATATATTTT
d_gene: .; abundance: .; j_gene: TRBJ2-5; v_gene: TRBV2; CDR3aa: CASSGTEQETQYF; CDR3nt: TGTGCCAGCAGTGGTACAGAGCAAGAGACCCAGTACTTC
d_gene: .; abundance: .; j_gene: TRBJ1-5; v_gene: TRBV28; CDR3aa: CASSFFGAGEPQHF; CDR3nt: TGTGCCAGCAGTTTTTTTGGAGCGGGGGAGCCCCAGCATTTT
d_gene: .; abundance: .; j_gene: TRBJ2-1; v_gene: TRBV29-1; CDR3aa: CSVDPSSYNEQFF; CDR3nt: TGCAGCGTTGACCCGAGCTCCTACAATGAGCAGTTCTTC
d_gene: .; abundance: .; j_gene: TRBJ2-1; v_gene: TRBV2; CDR3aa: CASKIQAHNEQFF; CDR3nt: TGTGCCAGCAAGATACAGGCTCACAATGAGCAGTTCTTC
d_gene: .; abundance: .; j_gene: TRBJ1-2; v_gene: TRBV23-1; CDR3aa: CASSKTDRTNYGYTF; CDR3nt: TGCGCCAGCAGTAAAACAGACAGAACTAACTATGGCTACACCTTC
d_gene: TRBD1; abundance: .; j_gene: TRBJ1-2; v_gene: TRBV5-1; CDR3aa: CASSLRTGDTQRPYYGYTF; CDR3nt: TGCGCCAGCAGCTTGAGGACAGGCGATACCCAAAGGCCCTACTATGGCTACACCTTC
d_gene: .; abundance: .; j_gene: TRBJ2-5; v_gene: TRBV19; CDR3aa: CASSITGNQETQYF; CDR3nt: TGTGCCAGTAGTATTACGGGGAATCAAGAGACCCAGTACTTC
d_gene: .; abundance: once; j_gene: TRBJ1-2; v_gene: TRBV4-2; CDR3aa: CASSQDYGPGLGGYTF; CDR3nt: TGTGCCAGCAGCCAAGATTACGGGCCAGGGCTGGGGGGCTACACCTTC
d_gene: .; abundance: .; j_gene: TRBJ1-3; v_gene: TRBV6-5; CDR3aa: CASVLGNTIYF; CDR3nt: TGTGCCAGCGTACTTGGAAACACCATATATTTT
d_gene: .; abundance: once; j_gene: TRBJ1-4; v_gene: TRBV7-9; CDR3aa: CASSSGPEKLFF; CDR3nt: TGTGCCAGCAGCTCAGGGCCCGAAAAACTGTTTTTT
d_gene: .; abundance: .; j_gene: TRBJ2-2; v_gene: TRBV5-1; CDR3aa: CASSLYQGETGELFF; CDR3nt: TGCGCCAGCAGCTTGTATCAGGGTGAGACCGGGGAGCTGTTTTTT
d_gene: TRBD1; abundance: .; j_gene: TRBJ1-2; v_gene: TRBV19; CDR3aa: CASTPNQGGYGYTF; CDR3nt: TGTGCCAGTACCCCGAACCAGGGGGGCTATGGCTACACCTTC
d_gene: .; abundance: .; j_gene: TRBJ2-2; v_gene: TRBV29-1; CDR3aa: CSATNTGELFF; CDR3nt: TGCAGCGCAACGAACACCGGGGAGCTGTTTTTT
d_gene: TRBD2; abundance: .; j_gene: TRBJ2-3; v_gene: TRBV30; CDR3aa: CAWNRAGATDTQYF; CDR3nt: TGTGCCTGGAATCGGGCGGGAGCCACAGATACGCAGTATTTT
d_gene: .; abundance: .; j_gene: TRBJ2-3; v_gene: TRBV27; CDR3aa: CASSFRGTDTQYF; CDR3nt: TGTGCCAGCAGTTTCCGGGGGACAGATACGCAGTATTTT
d_gene: .; abundance: .; j_gene: TRBJ1-2; v_gene: TRBV6-5; CDR3aa: CASSFERQGYGYTF; CDR3nt: TGTGCCAGCTCCTTCGAGAGGCAGGGTTATGGCTACACCTTC
d_gene: .; abundance: .; j_gene: TRBJ2-7; v_gene: TRBV2; CDR3aa: CASSEDSPDHEQYF; CDR3nt: TGTGCCAGCAGTGAGGACAGTCCGGACCACGAGCAGTACTTC
d_gene: TRBD1; abundance: .; j_gene: TRBJ2-1; v_gene: TRBV6-5; CDR3aa: CAGGQGAPNEQFF; CDR3nt: TGTGCCGGGGGGCAGGGGGCGCCCAATGAGCAGTTCTTC
d_gene: TRBD1; abundance: .; j_gene: TRBJ1-2; v_gene: TRBV6-1; CDR3aa: CASSEQGASLSGYTF; CDR3nt: TGTGCCAGCAGTGAACAGGGGGCCTCCTTGAGTGGCTACACCTTC
d_gene: .; abundance: once; j_gene: TRBJ2-1; v_gene: TRBV30; CDR3aa: CAWSVRGLSRNEQFF; CDR3nt: TGTGCCTGGAGTGTACGGGGGTTAAGTCGCAATGAGCAGTTCTTC
d_gene: TRBD2; abundance: .; j_gene: TRBJ2-3; v_gene: TRBV2; CDR3aa: CATRGGSTDTQYF; CDR3nt: TGTGCCACGCGCGGGGGTAGCACAGATACGCAGTATTTT
d_gene: TRBD1; abundance: .; j_gene: TRBJ1-1; v_gene: TRBV27; CDR3aa: CASRGGQLNTEAFF; CDR3nt: TGTGCCAGCAGGGGGGGACAGCTGAACACTGAAGCTTTCTTT
d_gene: TRBD2; abundance: .; j_gene: TRBJ2-7; v_gene: TRBV7-2; CDR3aa: CASSSESEWTSRHYEQYF; CDR3nt: TGTGCCAGCAGCTCCGAATCAGAGTGGACTAGCCGTCACTACGAGCAGTACTTC
d_gene: .; abundance: .; j_gene: TRBJ2-3; v_gene: TRBV18; CDR3aa: CASSPPGAYTDTQYF; CDR3nt: TGTGCCAGCTCACCACCGGGGGCCTACACAGATACGCAGTATTTT
d_gene: TRBD1; abundance: .; j_gene: TRBJ2-1; v_gene: TRBV19; CDR3aa: CASSLGQYYNEQFF; CDR3nt: TGTGCCAGTAGTCTGGGACAGTATTACAATGAGCAGTTCTTC
d_gene: TRBD1; abundance: .; j_gene: TRBJ1-1; v_gene: TRBV10-3; CDR3aa: CAIEGDSASGAFF; CDR3nt: TGTGCCATCGAGGGGGACAGTGCAAGTGGAGCTTTCTTT
d_gene: .; abundance: .; j_gene: TRBJ2-1; v_gene: TRBV18; CDR3aa: CASSPPRDGVNEQFF; CDR3nt: TGTGCCAGCTCACCGCCCCGAGACGGGGTGAATGAGCAGTTCTTC
d_gene: TRBD1; abundance: .; j_gene: TRBJ2-1; v_gene: TRBV5-1; CDR3aa: CASSARQGSSYNEQFF; CDR3nt: TGCGCCAGCAGCGCCAGACAGGGGAGCTCCTACAATGAGCAGTTCTTC
d_gene: TRBD1; abundance: .; j_gene: TRBJ1-4; v_gene: TRBV7-2; CDR3aa: CASSLRAPGQGIKVEKLFF; CDR3nt: TGTGCCAGCAGCTTAAGGGCACCGGGACAGGGGATTAAGGTTGAAAAACTGTTTTTT
d_gene: TRBD1; abundance: .; j_gene: TRBJ1-1; v_gene: TRBV13; CDR3aa: CASSPDREAEAFF; CDR3nt: TGTGCCAGCAGCCCCGACAGGGAAGCTGAAGCTTTCTTT
d_gene: TRBD1; abundance: .; j_gene: TRBJ1-2; v_gene: TRBV28; CDR3aa: CASSPPDRVGYTF; CDR3nt: TGTGCCAGCAGTCCACCGGACAGGGTTGGCTACACCTTC
d_gene: TRBD1; abundance: once; j_gene: TRBJ1-2; v_gene: TRBV12-5; CDR3aa: CASGRTGQGNYGYTF; CDR3nt: TGTGCTAGTGGTCGAACCGGACAGGGTAACTATGGCTACACCTTC
d_gene: TRBD2; abundance: .; j_gene: TRBJ2-3; v_gene: TRBV2; CDR3aa: CASSYQTSGTDTQYF; CDR3nt: TGTGCCAGCAGTTACCAGACTAGCGGCACAGATACGCAGTATTTT
d_gene: TRBD1; abundance: .; j_gene: TRBJ1-1; v_gene: TRBV10-1; CDR3aa: CASRDRGPLYTEAFF; CDR3nt: TGCGCCAGCAGAGACAGGGGGCCCTTGTACACTGAAGCTTTCTTT
d_gene: .; abundance: few; j_gene: TRBJ1-1; v_gene: TRBV7-2; CDR3aa: CASTQGRNTEAFF; CDR3nt: TGTGCCAGCACCCAGGGGCGGAACACTGAAGCTTTCTTT
d_gene: TRBD2; abundance: .; j_gene: TRBJ2-3; v_gene: TRBV5-8; CDR3aa: CASSLGLAGPDTQYF; CDR3nt: TGTGCCAGCAGCCTGGGGCTAGCGGGGCCAGATACGCAGTATTTT
d_gene: TRBD2; abundance: .; j_gene: TRBJ2-7; v_gene: TRBV7-6; CDR3aa: CASSSTGLDEQYF; CDR3nt: TGTGCCAGCAGCTCTACAGGACTAGACGAGCAGTACTTC
d_gene: .; abundance: .; j_gene: TRBJ2-5; v_gene: TRBV5-6; CDR3aa: CASSSVGTEETQYF; CDR3nt: TGTGCCAGCAGCTCCGTCGGGACTGAAGAGACCCAGTACTTC
d_gene: .; abundance: .; j_gene: TRBJ2-3; v_gene: TRBV6-5; CDR3aa: CASSYTYGDTQYF; CDR3nt: TGTGCCAGCAGTTACACCTACGGGGATACGCAGTATTTT
d_gene: TRBD1; abundance: .; j_gene: TRBJ2-5; v_gene: TRBV29-1; CDR3aa: CSPAPPRDRGGMPRERGQETQYF; CDR3nt: TGCAGCCCCGCCCCCCCCCGGGACAGGGGAGGTATGCCCCGGGAGAGGGGCCAAGAGACCCAGTACTTC
d_gene: .; abundance: .; j_gene: TRBJ1-5; v_gene: TRBV6-4; CDR3aa: CASSDGSGSNQPQHF; CDR3nt: TGTGCCAGCAGTGACGGTAGCGGTAGCAATCAGCCCCAGCATTTT
d_gene: .; abundance: .; j_gene: TRBJ2-2; v_gene: TRBV7-2; CDR3aa: CASSLVGGANTGELFF; CDR3nt: TGTGCCAGCAGCTTAGTAGGCGGGGCGAACACCGGGGAGCTGTTTTTT
d_gene: TRBD2; abundance: .; j_gene: TRBJ2-1; v_gene: TRBV4-1; CDR3aa: CASSQTSGYYNEQFF; CDR3nt: TGCGCCAGCAGCCAAACTAGCGGGTACTACAATGAGCAGTTCTTC
d_gene: .; abundance: .; j_gene: TRBJ1-4; v_gene: TRBV30; CDR3aa: CACLPYGGGSTNEKLFF; CDR3nt: TGTGCCTGCCTCCCCTACGGGGGAGGTTCAACTAATGAAAAACTGTTTTTT
d_gene: TRBD1; abundance: .; j_gene: TRBJ1-3; v_gene: TRBV5-6; CDR3aa: CASSPQTGPGNTIYF; CDR3nt: TGTGCCAGCAGCCCGCAGACAGGGCCTGGAAACACCATATATTTT
d_gene: TRBD2; abundance: once; j_gene: TRBJ2-3; v_gene: TRBV28; CDR3aa: CASSFRGVTDTQYF; CDR3nt: TGTGCCAGCAGTTTTCGGGGGGTCACAGATACGCAGTATTTT
d_gene: .; abundance: few; j_gene: TRBJ1-4; v_gene: TRBV7-9; CDR3aa: CASGTTTNEKLFF; CDR3nt: TGTGCCAGCGGGACTACAACTAATGAAAAACTGTTTTTT
d_gene: TRBD2; abundance: .; j_gene: TRBJ2-5; v_gene: TRBV2; CDR3aa: CASSQTSGQETQYF; CDR3nt: TGTGCCAGCAGCCAAACTAGCGGCCAAGAGACCCAGTACTTC
d_gene: .; abundance: few; j_gene: TRBJ2-1; v_gene: TRBV7-8; CDR3aa: CASSLLPNEQFF; CDR3nt: TGTGCCAGCAGCTTACTCCCCAATGAGCAGTTCTTC
d_gene: TRBD1; abundance: once; j_gene: TRBJ1-1; v_gene: TRBV7-9; CDR3aa: CASSNGQGATEAFF; CDR3nt: TGTGCCAGCAGTAATGGACAGGGGGCCACTGAAGCTTTCTTT
d_gene: .; abundance: .; j_gene: TRBJ1-1; v_gene: TRBV15; CDR3aa: CATSRPSQGTEAFF; CDR3nt: TGTGCCACCAGCAGACCCTCCCAGGGAACTGAAGCTTTCTTT
d_gene: .; abundance: .; j_gene: TRBJ1-2; v_gene: TRBV9; CDR3aa: CASSVAGRTNYGYTF; CDR3nt: TGTGCCAGCAGCGTCGCAGGGAGGACTAACTATGGCTACACCTTC
d_gene: .; abundance: .; j_gene: TRBJ1-5; v_gene: TRBV11-2; CDR3aa: CASSHNRDQPQHF; CDR3nt: TGTGCCAGCAGCCACAACAGGGATCAGCCCCAGCATTTT
d_gene: .; abundance: .; j_gene: TRBJ2-7; v_gene: TRBV27; CDR3aa: CASSLSTTSGEQYF; CDR3nt: TGTGCCAGCAGTTTATCCACGACCTCGGGCGAGCAGTACTTC
d_gene: .; abundance: .; j_gene: TRBJ1-1; v_gene: TRBV19; CDR3aa: CASSIAGGMNTEAFF; CDR3nt: TGTGCCAGTAGTATAGCTGGCGGCATGAACACTGAAGCTTTCTTT